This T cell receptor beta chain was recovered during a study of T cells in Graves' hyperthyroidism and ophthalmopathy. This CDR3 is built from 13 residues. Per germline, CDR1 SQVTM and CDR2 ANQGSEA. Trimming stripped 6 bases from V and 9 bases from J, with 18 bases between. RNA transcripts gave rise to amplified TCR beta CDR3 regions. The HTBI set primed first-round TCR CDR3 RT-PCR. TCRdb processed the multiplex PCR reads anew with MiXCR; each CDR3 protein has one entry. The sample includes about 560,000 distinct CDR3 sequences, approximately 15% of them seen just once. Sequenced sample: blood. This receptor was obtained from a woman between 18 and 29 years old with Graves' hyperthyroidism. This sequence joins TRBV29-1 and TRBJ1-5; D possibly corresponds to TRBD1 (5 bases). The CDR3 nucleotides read TGCAGCGTCGATGCAGGGCCGGAGAGGCCCCAGCATTTT. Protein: CSVDAGPERPQHF.